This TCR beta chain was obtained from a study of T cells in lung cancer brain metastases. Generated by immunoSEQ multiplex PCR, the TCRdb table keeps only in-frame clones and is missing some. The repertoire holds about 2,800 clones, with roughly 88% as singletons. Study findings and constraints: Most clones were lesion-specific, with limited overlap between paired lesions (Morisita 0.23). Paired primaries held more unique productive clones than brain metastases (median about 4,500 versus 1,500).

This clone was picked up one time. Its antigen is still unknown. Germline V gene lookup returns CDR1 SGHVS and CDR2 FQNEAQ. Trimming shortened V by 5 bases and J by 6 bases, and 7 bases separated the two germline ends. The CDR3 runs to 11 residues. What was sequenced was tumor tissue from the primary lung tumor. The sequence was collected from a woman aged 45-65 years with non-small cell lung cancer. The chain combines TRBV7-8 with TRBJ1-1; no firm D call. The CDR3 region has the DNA TGTGCCAGCAGCAATAGCGCTGAAGCTTTCTTT. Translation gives CASSNSAEAFF.